Listed here are 19 T cell receptor beta chains from one sample, sequenced in a study of T cells after yellow fever vaccination. TCRdb used MiXCR to reprocess the 5' RACE reads, holding one entry per CDR3 protein. In the table there are about 340,000 distinct CDR3 sequences, 3.5% to 4.5% of which are singletons. The sequences come from PBMCs, collected 5 days after the yellow fever booster vaccination. The receptors were gathered from a man between 18 and 29 years old who received the YFV17D yellow fever vaccine.

V and J are TRBV10-3 and TRBJ2-7; TRBD2 matches at 14 bases. With 4 bases clipped from V and 0 bases from J, the junction kept 5 bases outside the gene matches. The length of the CDR3 is 17 residues. The germline V gene encodes CDR1 ENHRY and CDR2 SYGVKD. In DNA form, the CDR3 reads TGTGCCATCAGTGGGGGGACTAGCGGGGGACGCTCCTACGAGCAGTACTTC. This sequence encodes CAISGGTSGGRSYEQYF.

In this sample, this clonotype turned up many times. V gene TRBV7-2 combines with J gene TRBJ1-1; 10 bases line up with TRBD1. Germline V lookup: CDR1 SGHTA, CDR2 FQGNSA. Trimming at V came to 5 bases and at J to 1 base, leaving 4 bases not matched to a gene. The CDR3 has 15 amino acids. This CDR3 reads CASSPWTGGNTEAFF. CDR3 nucleotides: TGTGCCAGCAGCCCGTGGACAGGGGGGAACACTGAAGCTTTCTTT.

The rearrangement uses TRBV4-3 and TRBJ2-3, with D possibly matching TRBD2 (6 bases). Trimming took 3 bases from V and 2 from J, leaving 21 bases between them. The V gene's germline CDR1 is LGHNA and CDR2 YSLEER. The CDR3 sequence is 18 residues long. CDR3 DNA sequence: TGCGCCAGCAGCCACCTAGACTGGGGGACTTCCGACACAGATACGCAGTATTTT. This gives the protein CASSHLDWGTSDTDTQYF.

The V call is TRBV30, the J call TRBJ1-4; D ambiguous. Germline loops: CDR1 GTSNPN, CDR2 SVGIG (reference sequence). This CDR3 comprises 13 residues. The ends were cut back, 2 bases at V and 5 bases at J, with 9 bases in the middle. The CDR3 region is CAWSPPGNEKLFF. CDR3 nucleotide sequence: TGTGCCTGGAGTCCGCCGGGGAATGAAAAACTGTTTTTT.

This clonotype was counted only a few times. CDR3 in amino acids: CASSTTGFSTEAFF. CDR3 nucleotide sequence: TGTGCCAGCAGTACGACAGGGTTCAGTACTGAAGCTTTCTTT. The V gene is TRBV6-2 or TRBV6-3, the J gene TRBJ1-1, with 7 bases identical to TRBD1. This CDR3 has 14 amino acids. Germline lookup yields CDR1 MNHEY and CDR2 SVGEGT. Losses at the gene ends were 5 bases for V and 5 bases for J; bases not matched to a gene: 8.

A few counts support this clonotype. The V and J genes are TRBV18 and TRBJ1-4; 9 bases line up with TRBD1. The J segment lost 5 bases and the V segment lost 6 bases, leaving 7 bases of the junction unmatched. The CDR3 spans 15 residues. Germline-derived CDR1 and CDR2 are KGHSH and LQKENI. Written as DNA, the CDR3 is TGTGCCAGCTCCGACCTCGGGACAGGGAATGAAAAACTGTTTTTT. Amino acid sequence: CASSDLGTGNEKLFF. The complete variable domain, with remaining parts taken from reference TRBV18 and TRBJ1-4, reads NAGVMQNPRHLVRRRGQEARLRCSPMKGHSHVYWYRQLPEEGLKFMVYLQKENIIDESGMPKERFSAEFPKEGPSILRIQQVVRGDSAAYFCASSDLGTGNEKLFFGSGTQLSVL.

A few counts support this clonotype. CDR3 sequence: CASSLAGGHNTGELFF. As DNA, the CDR3 is TGCGCCAGCAGCTTGGCCGGGGGCCACAACACCGGGGAGCTGTTTTTT. The rearrangement links TRBV5-1 to TRBJ2-2; possibly TRBD1 or TRBD2 for D (6 bases each). Per the germline V gene, CDR1 is SGHRS and CDR2 is YFSETQ. Trimming removed 0 bases at V and 2 bases at J, with 11 bases between. The CDR3 is made up of 16 amino acids.

This clonotype was counted many times. The gene calls are TRBV20-1 and TRBJ1-1; 7 bases are a match to TRBD1. V shed 1 base and J 4 bases; nucleotides not matched to a gene: 3. The germline CDR1 and CDR2 sequences are DFQATT and SNEGSKA (reference sequence). The CDR3 covers 13 residues. CDR3 nucleotide sequence: TGCAGTGCTAGAGTTTCAGGGGGCACTGAAGCTTTCTTT. Translated, it gives CSARVSGGTEAFF.

In its sample, this clonotype was seen a few times. CDR3 in DNA: TGTGCCAGCAGCCCTGGAGGGTCTAGGGGAGAGACCCAGTACTTC. This gives the protein CASSPGGSRGETQYF. The rearrangement joins TRBV7-2 to TRBJ2-5, with D possibly TRBD2 on 6 matching bases. Trimming shortened V by 5 bases and J by 4 bases, and 17 bases separated the two germline ends. The germline CDR1 and CDR2 sequences are SGHTA and FQGNSA. This CDR3 is built from 15 residues.

This clonotype was detected a few times. The chain joins TRBV7-3 to TRBJ2-3, with 13 bases lining up with TRBD2. Germline loops: CDR1 SGHTA, CDR2 FQGTGA. This CDR3 is built from 17 residues. With 5 bases clipped from V and 2 bases from J, the junction kept 7 bases outside the gene matches. The CDR3 here is CASSRTSGGLYTDTQYF. The CDR3 DNA is TGTGCCAGCAGCCGGACTAGCGGGGGTCTCTACACAGATACGCAGTATTTT.

This clonotype was counted at least ten times. The chain is built from TRBV20-1 and TRBJ2-7; tentative D call: TRBD2 (6 bases). Germline assignment: CDR1 DFQATT and CDR2 SNEGSKA (reference sequence). The CDR3 covers 11 residues. The V gene lost 5 bases and the J gene lost 2 bases, with 7 bases spanning the gap. The CDR3: CSAPGAYEQYF. For the CDR3, the DNA is TGCAGTGCTCCGGGGGCCTACGAGCAGTACTTC.

The V gene is TRBV7-9, the J gene TRBJ1-1; TRBD1 agrees at 7 bases. Germline assignment: CDR1 SEHNR and CDR2 FQNEAQ (reference sequence). Trimming cost V 5 bases and J 11 bases; bases outside gene matches: 14. The CDR3 has 14 amino acids. The CDR3: CASSPRRQGGAAFF. The CDR3 DNA sequence: TGTGCCAGCAGCCCCCGGCGACAGGGAGGAGCGGCTTTCTTT.

The chain carries TRBV4-1 and TRBJ2-1; D remains ambiguous. CDR1 and CDR2 (germline): MGHRA, YSYEKL. The CDR3 covers 15 residues. V lost 0 bases to trimming and J lost 2 bases, with 8 bases between them. CDR3 sequence reads: CASSQEKFAYNEQFF. The CDR3 bases are TGCGCCAGCAGCCAAGAGAAATTCGCCTACAATGAGCAGTTCTTC.

This clonotype was counted a few times. This chain connects TRBV20-1 to TRBJ2-5; 8 bases line up with TRBD1. Germline-derived CDR1 and CDR2 are DFQATT and SNEGSKA (reference sequence). Trimming cost V 6 bases and J 5 bases; bases outside gene matches: 11. CDR3 size: 14 residues. The CDR3 protein is CSAETGEAAETQYF. CDR3 DNA sequence: TGCAGTGCGGAGACAGGGGAGGCGGCGGAGACCCAGTACTTC.

This clonotype was recorded at least ten times. The chain joins TRBV5-1 to TRBJ2-5; 11 bases are shared with TRBD1. Germline V gene data show CDR1 as SGHRS and CDR2 as YFSETQ. This CDR3 is 15 amino acids long. The J segment lost 2 bases and the V segment lost 4 bases, leaving 4 bases of the junction unmatched. The CDR3 nucleotides read TGCGCCAGCAGCAGGGACAGGGGGAGTCAAGAGACCCAGTACTTC. Translated, it gives CASSRDRGSQETQYF.

This chain connects TRBV5-1 to TRBJ2-1, with 10 positions matching TRBD2. Losses at the gene ends were 0 bases for V and 5 bases for J; bases not matched to a gene: 14. The CDR3 sequence is 19 residues long. Germline CDR1 is SGHRS and CDR2 is YFSETQ. The CDR3 nucleotides are TGCGCCAGCAGCTTGGATCCCCTCTGGCTAGCGGGGGAGAACAATGAGCAGTTCTTC. Protein sequence: CASSLDPLWLAGENNEQFF.

This chain joins TRBV6-5 and TRBJ2-1, with D perhaps TRBD1 (6 bases). The V and J ends lost 5 bases and 0 bases respectively, with 14 bases between them. The length of the CDR3 is 16 residues. The germline gives CDR1 MNHEY, CDR2 SVGAGI. The CDR3 reads CASSPSGAISYNEQFF. The CDR3 region has the DNA TGTGCCAGCAGTCCTTCAGGGGCTATCTCCTACAATGAGCAGTTCTTC.

At least ten counts were recorded for this clonotype. This chain connects TRBV20-1 to TRBJ2-3, with no clear D. Germline CDR1 and CDR2: DFQATT and SNEGSKA (reference sequence). There are 16 residues in the CDR3. Trimming stripped 3 bases from V and 0 bases from J, with 16 bases between. CDR3 nucleotides: TGCAGTGCTAGTGTCCGGGCCCTCACTAGCACAGATACGCAGTATTTT. Translating gives CSASVRALTSTDTQYF.

This clonotype was found a few times. The gene calls are TRBV9 and TRBJ2-1; TRBD1 might be the D (6 bases). The V gene's germline CDR1 is SGDLS and CDR2 YYNGEE. CDR3 length: 16 amino acids. V lost 3 bases to trimming and J lost 9 bases, with 22 bases between them. CDR3 DNA: TGTGCCAGCAGCGGGGGGCTCCCCGTTCTGATCGGTGAGCAGTTCTTC. It encodes CASSGGLPVLIGEQFF.